These 18 T cell receptor beta chains were all obtained from the same sample, sequenced in a study of blood T cell repertoires in COVID-19. Profiling relied on immunoSEQ multiplex PCR, and the TCRdb table lists in-frame clones only, not all of them. Among approximately 25,000 clones listed, more than 75% were seen once. Material: peripheral blood. These receptors were collected from a human donor in a cohort sampled during active COVID-19.

The CDR3 sequence: CAWSDQKRGPYEQYF. CDR3 bases: TGTGCCTGGAGTGACCAGAAGCGGGGGCCCTACGAGCAGTACTTC. The rearrangement links TRBV30 to TRBJ2-7; 8 nucleotides align to TRBD2. This CDR3 is 15 amino acids long. CDR1 and CDR2 from the germline V gene are GTSNPN and SVGIG (reference sequence). V trimming: 1 base; J trimming: 2 bases; junction bases outside the gene matches: 7.

This sequence joins TRBV6-5 and TRBJ2-5; D is possibly TRBD1 (5 bases). Trimming took 10 bases from V and 3 from J, leaving 18 bases between them. The CDR3 totals 14 residues. Germline values: CDR1 MNHEY, CDR2 SVGAGI. CDR3 nucleotide sequence: TGTGCCACCGCCGACAGTTATGGGGAAGAGACCCAGTACTTC. It encodes CATADSYGEETQYF.

The chain joins TRBV6-2 or TRBV6-3 to TRBJ2-1; 12 nucleotides match TRBD1. Looked up from germline, CDR1 is MNHEY and CDR2 is SVGEGT. The trim removed 0 bases at V and 8 bases at J, leaving 8 bases unmatched. This CDR3 comprises 17 residues. CDR3 nucleotides: TGTGCCAGCAGTTACTCGATTGGGACAGGGGGCGGCGATGAGCAGTTCTTC. Its protein product is CASSYSIGTGGGDEQFF.

Note on this clone: The junction does not match germline at one end; this may be a read error. This chain links TRBV3-1 (or the pseudogene TRBV3-2) with TRBJ2-5; D ambiguous. Germline V lookup: CDR1 LGHDT, CDR2 YNNKEL (reference sequence). The CDR3 has 11 residues. The CDR3 reads CASSQTGTQYF. CDR3 DNA: TGTGCCAGTAGCCAGACGGGGACCCAGTACTTC.

The chain has TRBV7-2 and TRBJ2-7; D is perhaps TRBD2 (5 bases). This CDR3 region has 13 residues. Between the trimmed V and J ends, which lost 2 bases and 5 bases, there was a span of 10 bases. CDR1 and CDR2 from the germline V gene are SGHTA and FQGNSA. CDR3 in amino acids: CASSLRDSDEQYF. The CDR3 DNA is TGTGCCAGCAGCTTAAGGGATAGCGACGAGCAGTACTTC.

J is TRBJ1-6 and V is TRBV30; D unresolved. The CDR3 length is 11 residues. V shed 4 bases and J shed 9 bases, with 7 bases lying between them. The V gene's germline CDR1 is GTSNPN and CDR2 SVGIG (reference sequence). As DNA, the CDR3 is TGTGCCTGGATTTTAGTTTCACCCCTCCACTTT. Protein product: CAWILVSPLHF.

This sequence joins TRBV30 and TRBJ1-1, with TRBD1 matching 9 bases. The V gene's germline CDR1 is GTSNPN and CDR2 SVGIG (reference sequence). CDR3 length: 14 amino acids. Trimming removed 1 base from V and 4 bases from J; junction bases left unmatched: 4. CDR3 nucleotide sequence: TGTGCCTGGAGTGAAGACAGGGGGATCACTGAAGCTTTCTTT. Protein product: CAWSEDRGITEAFF.

The gene calls are TRBV27 and TRBJ1-2; D is ambiguous. V lost 5 bases, J lost 1 base, and 14 bases lay in between. This CDR3 is built from 15 residues. Per the germline V gene, CDR1 is MNHEY and CDR2 is SMNVEV (reference sequence). The CDR3 nucleotides read TGTGCCAGCAGTCCCCGAGGCAGTCTTAACTATGGCTACACCTTC. Residues: CASSPRGSLNYGYTF.

V and J are TRBV25-1 and TRBJ2-7; D is perhaps TRBD1 (5 bases). The CDR3 contains 13 residues. V lost 4 bases and J 3 bases, leaving 10 bases between the germline ends. Per the germline V gene, CDR1 is MGHDK and CDR2 is SYGVNS. This CDR3 reads CASSVAGYYEQYF. The DNA of the CDR3 is TGTGCCAGCAGTGTTGCAGGGTACTACGAGCAGTACTTC.

The chain joins TRBV7-2 to TRBJ2-3; 7 positions match TRBD2. The CDR3 length is 15 residues. The germline V gene encodes CDR1 SGHTA and CDR2 FQGNSA. Trimming removed 7 bases from V and 5 bases from J; junction bases left unmatched: 12. The CDR3 is CASTPRAGVVDTQYF. The CDR3 DNA reads TGTGCCAGCACCCCAAGGGCGGGAGTCGTAGATACGCAGTATTTT. The entire variable domain, with the rest obtained from reference TRBV7-2 and TRBJ2-3, is as follows: GAGVSQSPSNKVTEKGKDVELRCDPISGHTALYWYRQSLGQGLEFLIYFQGNSAPDKSGLPSDRFSAERTGGSVSTLTIQRTQQEDSAVYLCASTPRAGVVDTQYFGPGTRLTVL.

Here the CDR3 reads CASSFSGTGGTGELFF. As DNA, the CDR3 is TGTGCCAGCAGTTTTTCTGGGACAGGGGGCACCGGGGAGCTGTTTTTT. The chain carries TRBV28 and TRBJ2-2; 11 nucleotides match TRBD1. The CDR3 has 16 amino acids. The J segment lost 4 bases and the V segment lost 3 bases, leaving 4 bases of the junction unmatched. Germline V gene data show CDR1 as MDHEN and CDR2 as SYDVKM.

This chain uses TRBV16 with TRBJ2-7; D is undetermined. Looked up from germline, CDR1 is KGHSY and CDR2 is FQNENV. This CDR3 is 13 amino acids long. V was cut by 4 bases and J by 3 bases, with 10 bases left in between. The CDR3, as DNA: TGTGCCAGCAGCCCTCCTTTCGGCTACGAGCAGTACTTC. This translates into CASSPPFGYEQYF.

This clone was seen a single time. V and J are TRBV9 and TRBJ2-3; no clear D. The CDR3 length is 14 residues. The germline V and J ends were trimmed by 0 bases and 4 bases, with 9 bases remaining between them. From germline, CDR1 is SGDLS and CDR2 YYNGEE. The CDR3 sequence: CASSVGLSPDTQYF. CDR3 coding DNA: TGTGCCAGCAGCGTAGGACTCTCTCCAGATACGCAGTATTTT.

The chain couples TRBV6-6 to TRBJ1-3; 7 positions agree with TRBD1. The germline CDR1 and CDR2 sequences are MNHNY and SVGAGI (reference sequence). This CDR3 comprises 13 residues. Losses at the gene ends were 10 bases for V and 0 bases for J; bases not matched to a gene: 3. CDR3 sequence: CATGTDSGNTIYF. As DNA, the CDR3 is TGTGCCACCGGGACAGACTCTGGAAACACCATATATTTT.

By frequency in the sample, this clone is medium-sized. V usage is TRBV7-2 and J usage is TRBJ2-7; 10 nucleotides line up with TRBD2. The V gene end was trimmed by 0 bases and the J gene end by 5 bases; junction bases not matched to a gene: 16. Germline-derived CDR1 and CDR2 are SGHTA and FQGNSA. The CDR3 sequence is 19 residues long. The CDR3 DNA is TGTGCCAGCAGCTTAGCCTCAGGATTCGGACTAGCGGAAGAAAACGAGCAGTACTTC. As protein: CASSLASGFGLAEENEQYF.

V usage is TRBV4-3 and J usage is TRBJ1-5; D is unclear. Germline CDR1 LGHNA, CDR2 YSLEER. Between the trimmed V and J ends, which lost 0 bases and 0 bases, there was a span of 12 bases. The CDR3 has 17 amino acids. The CDR3: CASSQDQYEYSNQPQHF. The CDR3 DNA sequence: TGCGCCAGCAGCCAAGATCAATACGAGTATAGCAATCAGCCCCAGCATTTT.

The chain joins TRBV5-1 to TRBJ2-2; TRBD2 might be the D (7 bases). Germline V lookup: CDR1 SGHRS, CDR2 YFSETQ. The CDR3 runs to 16 residues. Trimming removed 5 bases from V and 5 bases from J, with 19 bases in between. The CDR3 reads CASSSRGGSGTGELFF. The DNA of the CDR3 is TGCGCCAGCAGTTCCAGGGGCGGGAGCGGTACCGGGGAGCTGTTTTTT.

This chain joins TRBV4-3 and TRBJ2-7, with 7 bases fitting TRBD2. CDR1 is LGHNA, CDR2 YSLEER, per germline. This CDR3 contains 17 residues. V lost 0 bases to trimming and J lost 3 bases; unmatched junction nucleotides: 11. CDR3 region: CASSQERSGRGSYEQYF. The CDR3 DNA reads as TGCGCCAGCAGCCAAGAAAGGTCAGGGCGGGGGAGCTACGAGCAGTACTTC.